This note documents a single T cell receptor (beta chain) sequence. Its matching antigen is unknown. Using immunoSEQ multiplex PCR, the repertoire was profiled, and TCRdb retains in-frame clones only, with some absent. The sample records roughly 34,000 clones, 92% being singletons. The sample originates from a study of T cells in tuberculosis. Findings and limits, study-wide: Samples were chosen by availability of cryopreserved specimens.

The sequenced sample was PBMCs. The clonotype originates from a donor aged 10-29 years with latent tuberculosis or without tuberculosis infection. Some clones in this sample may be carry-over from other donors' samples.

This CDR3 is CASSLVGRLTSTDTQYF. The CDR3 coding sequence is TGTGCCAGCAGCTTAGTCGGCCGACTAACTAGCACAGATACGCAGTATTTT. The V and J genes are TRBV7-2 and TRBJ2-3; TRBD2 might be the D (5 bases). Germline assignment: CDR1 SGHTA and CDR2 FQGNSA. The CDR3 loop spans 17 amino acids. Trimming pared 1 base from V and 0 bases from J, leaving 14 bases between. Full variable domain (rest looked up from reference TRBV7-2 and TRBJ2-3): GAGVSQSPSNKVTEKGKDVELRCDPISGHTALYWYRQSLGQGLEFLIYFQGNSAPDKSGLPSDRFSAERTGGSVSTLTIQRTQQEDSAVYLCASSLVGRLTSTDTQYFGPGTRLTVL.